This T cell receptor (beta chain) was identified in a study of T cells after somatic rescue of genetic block. Trimming stripped 3 bases from V and 4 bases from J, with 12 bases between. CDR3 length equals 13 residues. CDR1 is SQVTM and CDR2 is ANQGSEA in the germline V gene. Libraries were prepared by immunoSEQ multiplex PCR; TCRdb keeps only in-frame clonotypes and omits some of them. The sample records tens of thousands of clones, about 91% being singletons. The clonotype originates from a man aged 40-49 years. Sequencing was done on a sample of peripheral blood mononuclear cells (PBMCs). J is TRBJ1-2 and V is TRBV29-1; unclear D gene. CDR3 protein: CSVDKGRSYGYTF. The CDR3, as DNA: TGCAGCGTTGATAAGGGAAGGAGCTATGGCTACACCTTC.